Described below is a single T cell receptor (beta chain) sequence and its context. It has no known antigen specificity. No clone much larger than this one lies a single base away; base qualities are absent. These data originate in a study of blood T cell repertoires in COVID-19 (dated by TCRdb to the early 2020s). Turning to the overall study: Samples from collaborators originated in the United States, Italy and Spain and spanned both the acute and convalescent phases of COVID-19. The material from the prospective study consisted of cDNA or gDNA derived from T cells, B-cell-depleted T cells, or PBMCs. Deeply sampled blood TCRbeta repertoires from subjects exposed to, actively infected with, or recovered from COVID-19 were included in the dataset. The repertoires were released in a freely available public database meant as a resource for research on the immune response to SARS-CoV-2. Samples were obtained from the ongoing ImmuneRACE study (first 160 participants) and from over a thousand subjects provided by 6 global collaborators. Sample metadata almost always included a de-identified subject ID, COVID-19 status, age in years and sex. Where HLA class I and class II types were available, the types were taken from metadata supplied by the sample provider, not from assay-based typing.

The research as a whole found: The quantity of clinical and demographic metadata differed by source and by participant and was supplied without curation.

TCRbeta CDR3 regions were amplified from genomic DNA by means of the immunoSEQ Assay, a bias-controlled multiplex PCR. In the original analysis: The number of nucleated cells in each sample was estimated by amplification of reference gene primers within the assay. To quantify the absolute abundance of each unique TCRbeta CDR3 rearrangement, sequence reads were collapsed and filtered. Productive Simpson clonality was computed per sample as the square root of Simpson's diversity index over productive rearrangements. The clones in this table, taken by TCRdb from immuneACCESS, are in-frame only. Not every clone is retained; where verified, under half of the shortfall comes from an unresolved V gene, and the cause of the rest is unknown. The V and J calls and the clone size are those of that table, but D and trimming were determined from the DNA. This sample lists roughly 180,000 clones; 70% to 90% were detected once. The ten largest clones capture less than 3.5% of the sample.

Collaborating institutions collected whole blood in K2EDTA tubes following their own protocols. For TCRbeta analysis, collaborators shipped samples as frozen whole blood, isolated PBMCs, or DNA extracted from either of those sample types. V is pared back by 5 bases and J by 8 bases, with 16 bases lying between the germline termini. From the cysteine up to the phenylalanine, the CDR3 has a length of 15 residues. This entry keeps only the CDR3 DNA: 45 bases, framed from base 1. CDR1 and CDR2 were assigned from the germline V gene (reference sequence) as MNHNY and SVGAGI. The TCR comes from a woman aged 30 to 39 with active or convalescent COVID-19. The sample comprised peripheral blood. This receptor chain uses TRBV6-6 and TRBJ1-6; a tentative D call is TRBD1 (6 bases match). The CDR3 amino acid sequence is: CASSGRRGADSPLHF. The nucleotide sequence is given as TGTGCCAGCAGTGGCAGGCGGGGGGCTGATTCACCCCTCCACTTT.